This T cell receptor (beta chain) was identified in a study of blood T cell repertoires in COVID-19. As for the study in general: Samples came from the United States, Italy and Spain, spanning acute and convalescent COVID-19.

Only in-frame clones appear in the TCRdb table, and some are missing; sequencing was by immunoSEQ multiplex PCR. Of roughly 340,000 clones in the sample, around 87% are singletons; the top ten hold around 1%. V lost 4 bases, J lost 3 bases, and 5 bases stayed unmatched. This CDR3 has 15 residues. The germline V gene encodes CDR1 PRHDT and CDR2 FYEKMQ (reference sequence). Individuals drawn from about 26 US areas were roughly 18 to 89 years old. Categorization into cohorts depended on clinical history that participants reported. In Cohort 3, a recovered donor had either two negative PCRs, clearance, or symptom resolution.

The TCR was taken from a man aged 18 to 29 who had recovered from COVID-19. This rearrangement joins TRBV13 to TRBJ1-1; 10 bases align to TRBD1. Sequences were obtained from PBMCs or T cells enriched from blood (not recorded which). CDR3 region: CASSWLGTGDTEAFF. CDR3 nucleotides: TGTGCCAGCAGCTGGCTTGGGACAGGGGACACTGAAGCTTTCTTT.